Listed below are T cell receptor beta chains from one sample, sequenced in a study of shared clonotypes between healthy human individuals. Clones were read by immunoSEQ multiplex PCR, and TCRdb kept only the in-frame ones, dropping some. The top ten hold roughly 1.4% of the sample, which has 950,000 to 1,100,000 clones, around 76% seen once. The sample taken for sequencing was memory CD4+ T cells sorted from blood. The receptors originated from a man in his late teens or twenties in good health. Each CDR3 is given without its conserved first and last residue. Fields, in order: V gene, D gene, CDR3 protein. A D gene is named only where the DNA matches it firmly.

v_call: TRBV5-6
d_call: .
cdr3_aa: ASSFRDTIETQY

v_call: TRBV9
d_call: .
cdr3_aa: ASSEAWQGNSQY

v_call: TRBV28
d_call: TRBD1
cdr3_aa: ASSSQQGKSDTQY

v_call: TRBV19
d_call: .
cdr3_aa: ASSIGAGPNTDTQY

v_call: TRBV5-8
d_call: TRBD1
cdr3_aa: ASSFLSPGGYQPQH

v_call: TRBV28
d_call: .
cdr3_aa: ASSFGRVAEAF

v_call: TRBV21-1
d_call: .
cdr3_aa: ASRTPSGLGEKLF

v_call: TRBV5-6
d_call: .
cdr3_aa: ASSLARDSITDTQY

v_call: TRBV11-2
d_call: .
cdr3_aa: ASSLILGTEAF

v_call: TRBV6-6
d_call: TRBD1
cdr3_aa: ASRQGAAGSPLH

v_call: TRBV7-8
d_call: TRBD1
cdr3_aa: ASSSTGGAGTGELF

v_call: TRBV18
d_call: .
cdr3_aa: ASSPGDPGANVLT

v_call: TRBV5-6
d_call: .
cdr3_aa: ASSLPGGVAQY

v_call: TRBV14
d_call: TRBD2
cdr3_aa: ASSQETVASGSRNEQF

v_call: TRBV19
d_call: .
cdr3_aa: ASSPVDYNSPLH

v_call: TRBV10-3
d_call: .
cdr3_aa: AIRDTDNTEAF

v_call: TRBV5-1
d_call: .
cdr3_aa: ASSWTAGSNTEAF

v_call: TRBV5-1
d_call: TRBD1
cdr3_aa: ASSLGQGIRGNTIY

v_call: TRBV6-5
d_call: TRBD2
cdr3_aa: ASSSLAGGRGETQY

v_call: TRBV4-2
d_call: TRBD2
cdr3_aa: ASSQGDSGGKETQY

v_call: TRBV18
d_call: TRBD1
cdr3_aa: ASSPRQGANYGYT

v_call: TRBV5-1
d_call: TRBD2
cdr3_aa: ASSLVASGAQETQY

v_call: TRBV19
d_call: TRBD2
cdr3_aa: ASCRGGITDTQY

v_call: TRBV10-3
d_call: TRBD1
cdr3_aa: AISGPGQGGQPQH

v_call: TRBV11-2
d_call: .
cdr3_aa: ASSLGGFEQY

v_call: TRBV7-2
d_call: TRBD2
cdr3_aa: ASSQREGPYNEQF

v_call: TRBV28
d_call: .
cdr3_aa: ASRTETPGGGTEAF

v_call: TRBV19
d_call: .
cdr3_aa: ASSITGSSTEAF

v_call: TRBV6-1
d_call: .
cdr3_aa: ASSKDSSSYNEQF

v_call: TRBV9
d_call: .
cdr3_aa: ASSVDMTVNTGELF

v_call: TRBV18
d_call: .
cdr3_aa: ASSRSSSETQY

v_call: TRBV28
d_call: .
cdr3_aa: ASSFYNGYT

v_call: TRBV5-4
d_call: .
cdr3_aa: ASSPPGGGSPLH

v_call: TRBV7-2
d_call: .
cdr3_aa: AAGTGPNEQY

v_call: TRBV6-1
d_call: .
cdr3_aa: ASSNQGGTEAF

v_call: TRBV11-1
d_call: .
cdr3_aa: ASSLGDTEAF

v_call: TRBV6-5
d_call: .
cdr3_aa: ASSYSTGGYGYT

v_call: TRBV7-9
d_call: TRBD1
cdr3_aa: ASSFRDSRSGELF

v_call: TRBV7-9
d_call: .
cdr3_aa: ASSQITGIRRDEQY

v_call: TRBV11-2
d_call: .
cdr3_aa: ASSLDPGPSEAF

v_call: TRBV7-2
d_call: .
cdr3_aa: ASSLTRGAYGYT

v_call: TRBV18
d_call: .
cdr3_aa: ASSPGGQLNTEAF

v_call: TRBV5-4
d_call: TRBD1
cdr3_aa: ASSLGTGDNTEAF

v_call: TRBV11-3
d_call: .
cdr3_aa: ASSHTKGSIFYEQY